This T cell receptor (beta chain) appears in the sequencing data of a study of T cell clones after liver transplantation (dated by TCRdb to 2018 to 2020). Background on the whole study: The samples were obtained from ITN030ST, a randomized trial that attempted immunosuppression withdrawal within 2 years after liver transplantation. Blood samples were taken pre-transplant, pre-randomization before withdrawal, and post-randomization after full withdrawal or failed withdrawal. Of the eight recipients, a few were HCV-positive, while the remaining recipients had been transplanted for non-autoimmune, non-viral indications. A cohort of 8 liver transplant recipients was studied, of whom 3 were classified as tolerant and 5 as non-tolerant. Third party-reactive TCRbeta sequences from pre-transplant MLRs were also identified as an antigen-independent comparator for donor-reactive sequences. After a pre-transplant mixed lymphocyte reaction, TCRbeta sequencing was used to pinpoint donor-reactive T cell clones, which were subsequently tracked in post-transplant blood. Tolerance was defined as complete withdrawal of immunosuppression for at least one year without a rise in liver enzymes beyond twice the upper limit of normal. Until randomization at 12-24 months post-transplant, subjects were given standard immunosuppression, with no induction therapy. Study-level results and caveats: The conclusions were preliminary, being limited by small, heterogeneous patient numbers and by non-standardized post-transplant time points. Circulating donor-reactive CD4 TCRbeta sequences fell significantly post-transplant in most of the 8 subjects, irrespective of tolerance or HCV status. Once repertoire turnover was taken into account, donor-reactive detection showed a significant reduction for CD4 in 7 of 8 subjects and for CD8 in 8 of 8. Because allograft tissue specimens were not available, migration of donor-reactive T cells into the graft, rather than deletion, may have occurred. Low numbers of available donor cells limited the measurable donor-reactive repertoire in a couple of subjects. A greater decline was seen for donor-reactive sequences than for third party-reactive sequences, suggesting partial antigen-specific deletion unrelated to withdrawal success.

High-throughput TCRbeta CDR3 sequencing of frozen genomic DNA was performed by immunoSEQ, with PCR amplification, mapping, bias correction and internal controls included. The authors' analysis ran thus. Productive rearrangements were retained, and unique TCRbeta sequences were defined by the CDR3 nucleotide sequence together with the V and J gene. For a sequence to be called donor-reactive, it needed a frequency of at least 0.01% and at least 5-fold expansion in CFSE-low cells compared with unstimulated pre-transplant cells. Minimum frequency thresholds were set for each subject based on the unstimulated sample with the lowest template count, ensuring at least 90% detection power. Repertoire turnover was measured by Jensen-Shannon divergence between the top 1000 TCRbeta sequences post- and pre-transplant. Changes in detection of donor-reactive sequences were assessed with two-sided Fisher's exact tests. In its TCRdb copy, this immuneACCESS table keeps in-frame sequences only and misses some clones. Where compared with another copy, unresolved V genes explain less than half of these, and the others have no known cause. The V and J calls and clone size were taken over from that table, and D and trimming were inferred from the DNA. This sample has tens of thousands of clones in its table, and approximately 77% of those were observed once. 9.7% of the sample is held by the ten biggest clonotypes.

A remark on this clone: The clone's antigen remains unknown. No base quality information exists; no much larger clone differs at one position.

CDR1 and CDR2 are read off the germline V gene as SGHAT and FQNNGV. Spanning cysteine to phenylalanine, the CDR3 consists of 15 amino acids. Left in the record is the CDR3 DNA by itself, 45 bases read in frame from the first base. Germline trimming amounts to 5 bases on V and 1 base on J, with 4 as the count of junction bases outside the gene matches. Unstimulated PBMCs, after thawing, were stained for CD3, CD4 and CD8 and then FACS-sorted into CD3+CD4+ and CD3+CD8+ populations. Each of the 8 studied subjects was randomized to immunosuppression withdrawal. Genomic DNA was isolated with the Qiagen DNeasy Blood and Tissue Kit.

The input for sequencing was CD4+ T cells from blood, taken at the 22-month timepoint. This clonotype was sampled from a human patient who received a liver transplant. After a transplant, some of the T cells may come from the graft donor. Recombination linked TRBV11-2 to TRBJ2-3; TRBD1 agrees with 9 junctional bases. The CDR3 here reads CASSRTGDGTDTQYF. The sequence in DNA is TGTGCCAGCAGCCGGACAGGGGATGGCACAGATACGCAGTATTTT.